Listed below are T cell receptor beta chains from one sample, sequenced in a study of cytomegalovirus exposure and HLA in healthy donors. Here immunoSEQ multiplex PCR was the method, and the copy in TCRdb shows in-frame clones only, minus some. Of 150,000 to 200,000 clones listed, 80% are singletons. Sequencing was done on a sample of PBMCs. The receptors come from a man younger than 35 in good health and CMV-seropositive. Each CDR3 is given with its conserved first and last residue. D genes are given only for firm matches. Size tells how often a clone was seen (once, few, many) or the class of an expanded clone, and some rows leave it out.

NA	NA	TRBV15	TRBJ2-5	TGTGCCACCAGCAGAGATCCAGGGGCCCCAGAGACCCAGTACTTC	CATSRDPGAPETQYF
NA	TRBD2	TRBV7-9	TRBJ2-2	TGTTCCAGCCCAGCGGGGGCCCGCTTCGCGAACACCGGGGAGCTGTTTTTT	CSSPAGARFANTGELFF
NA	NA	TRBV10-3	TRBJ2-7	TGTGCCATCAGACCAAGCGGCCGAGCCTACGAGCAGTACTTC	CAIRPSGRAYEQYF
NA	NA	TRBV7-2	TRBJ2-7	TGTGCCAGCAGCTTAGATTCGGGATCCTACGAGCAGTACTTC	CASSLDSGSYEQYF
NA	NA	TRBV7-9	TRBJ1-6	TGTGCCAGCAGCTCTATGGGGGGGAGCTCCTATAATTCACCCCTCCACTTT	CASSSMGGSSYNSPLHF
NA	NA	TRBV20-1	TRBJ2-7	TGCAGTGCTAGAATAGGGGCCGAGCAGTACTTC	CSARIGAEQYF
NA	TRBD1	TRBV6-6	TRBJ1-5	TGTGCCAGCAGCCTGCGGGACAGGGGGAATCAGCCCCAGCATTTT	CASSLRDRGNQPQHF
NA	TRBD2	TRBV19	TRBJ2-7	TGTGCCAGTAGAACGGGAGGTGGGGGTGAGCAGTACTTC	CASRTGGGGEQYF
NA	NA	TRBV13	TRBJ1-5	TGTGCCAGCAGCCTAGGGCGATCCGGTCAGCCCCAGCATTTT	CASSLGRSGQPQHF
once	NA	TRBV6-1	TRBJ2-3	TGTGCCTCCACAAAGGGGAGGCCAAACACAGATACGCAGTATTTT	CASTKGRPNTDTQYF
NA	NA	TRBV2	TRBJ1-5	TGTGCCAGCCACCTCTATAGCAATCAGCCCCAGCATTTT	CASHLYSNQPQHF
few	NA	TRBV11-2	TRBJ2-3	TGTGCCAGCAGCCCGGAGGGTAGTTGGAATACGCAGTATTTT	CASSPEGSWNTQYF
NA	NA	TRBV27	TRBJ1-2	TGTGCCAGCAGTCCTAATGCGCAGGGTTATGGTGGCTACACCTTC	CASSPNAQGYGGYTF
NA	NA	TRBV15	TRBJ2-7	TGTGCCACCAGCAGTTATCCCGCGACAGGCCCTTCCCACGAGCAGTACTTC	CATSSYPATGPSHEQYF
once	TRBD1	TRBV7-9	TRBJ1-1	TGTGCCAGCAGCTTAAAAGGGACAGAACAGACTGAAGCTTTCTTT	CASSLKGTEQTEAFF
NA	NA	TRBV5-1	TRBJ2-1	TGCGCCAGTTGCCGGCTTGTAGGAGATGAGCAGTTCTTC	CASCRLVGDEQFF
NA	NA	TRBV27	TRBJ2-2	TGTGCCAGCAGTAGTAGCGGTTACACCGGGGAGCCGTTTTTT	CASSSSGYTGEPFF
NA	TRBD2	TRBV7-8	TRBJ2-1	TGTGCCAGCAGCTTATTCGGTGGGGAGGGAGAGCAGTTCTTC	CASSLFGGEGEQFF
NA	NA	TRBV5-6	TRBJ1-5	TGTGCCAGCAGCTTTTCAGGGGTGGGAAGCAATCAGCCCCAGCATTTT	CASSFSGVGSNQPQHF
few	NA	TRBV9	TRBJ2-2	TGTGCCAGCAGCGCTGACAGGGGGGAGCTGTTTTTT	CASSADRGELFF
NA	NA	TRBV14	TRBJ2-1	TGTGCCAGCAGCCAAGATGTGGGGATCGCCGGGGACAATGAGCAGTTCTTC	CASSQDVGIAGDNEQFF
NA	NA	TRBV9	TRBJ2-1	TGTGCCAGCAGCGTAGATACCTACAATGAGCAGTTCTTC	CASSVDTYNEQFF
NA	TRBD1	TRBV7-2	TRBJ1-5	TGTGCCAGCAGCCCAGAAGTGACAGGGCAGGAGCAGCCCCAGCATTTT	CASSPEVTGQEQPQHF
NA	NA	TRBV2	TRBJ2-5	TGTGCCAGCAGTGATAGTGAATTAGAGACCCAGTACTTC	CASSDSELETQYF
NA	NA	TRBV18	TRBJ1-5	TGTGCCAGCTCAGCATCGCAGGGTAATAGCAATCAGCCCCAGCATTTT	CASSASQGNSNQPQHF
NA	TRBD2	TRBV6-5	TRBJ2-7	TGTGCCAGCAGCCCGGGAGGGTTCTACGAGCAGTACTTC	CASSPGGFYEQYF
few	NA	TRBV5-1	TRBJ2-2	TGCGCCAGCAGCCCCCGGGGGAACACCGGGGAGCTGTTTTTT	CASSPRGNTGELFF
NA	NA	TRBV5-1	TRBJ2-7	TGCGCCAGCAGCTTGGGGGGGGACCCCCGGGTCCCTTACGAGCAGTACTTC	CASSLGGDPRVPYEQYF
NA	TRBD1	TRBV6-1	TRBJ2-1	TGTGCCAGTACGGGACAGACGAGCTCCTACAATGAGCAGTTCTTC	CASTGQTSSYNEQFF
NA	NA	TRBV30	TRBJ2-5	TGTGCCTGGAGTATCAGGGTTGATGCGGAGACCCAGTACTTC	CAWSIRVDAETQYF
once	TRBD1	TRBV28	TRBJ2-6	TGTGCCAGCAGTCCCGGGACAGGGCTCTCTGGGGCCAACGTCCTGACTTTC	CASSPGTGLSGANVLTF
once	TRBD1	TRBV18	TRBJ2-1	TGTGCCAGCTCACCCCGACAGGGGGCGGTCTACAATGAGCAGTTCTTC	CASSPRQGAVYNEQFF
once	TRBD1	TRBV5-4	TRBJ1-1	TGTGCCAGCAGGGTACAGGGGGCGAACACTGAAGCTTTCTTT	CASRVQGANTEAFF
NA	TRBD1	TRBV4-1	TRBJ1-5	TGCGCCAGCAGCCTAGGACAGGGGAATCAGCCCCAGCATTTT	CASSLGQGNQPQHF
NA	NA	TRBV5-1	TRBJ2-1	TGCGCCAGCAGCTCGGCCGGGACTGGCTACAATGAGCAGTTCTTC	CASSSAGTGYNEQFF
few	TRBD2	TRBV5-1	TRBJ2-1	TGCGCCAGCAGCGGAGGAACTAGCGGGGGATACAATGAGCAGTTCTTC	CASSGGTSGGYNEQFF
NA	NA	TRBV7-2	TRBJ1-3	TGTGCCAGCAGCTTATCAACAGGGACTGGAAACACCATATATTTT	CASSLSTGTGNTIYF
NA	NA	TRBV10-1	TRBJ1-1	TGCGCCAGCAGCCCCGCAGGTAGAGTCACTGAAGCTTTCTTT	CASSPAGRVTEAFF
NA	TRBD1	TRBV19	TRBJ1-1	TGTGCCAGAACAAAAGGACAGGGGGACACTGAAGCTTTCTTT	CARTKGQGDTEAFF
NA	TRBD1	TRBV5-1	TRBJ1-6	TGCGCCAGCAGCTCAAGTCAGGGGGGAGGCTCACCCCTCCACTTT	CASSSSQGGGSPLHF
NA	NA	TRBV2	TRBJ1-2	TGTGCCAGCAGTGAGGACACTGGCTACACCTTC	CASSEDTGYTF
NA	NA	TRBV11-3	TRBJ1-1	TGTGCCAGCAGCTCGGACATCTACACTGAAGCTTTCTTT	CASSSDIYTEAFF
NA	NA	TRBV5-1	TRBJ2-5	TGCGCCAGCAGCTATCGGGAGACCCAGTACTTC	CASSYRETQYF
NA	TRBD1	TRBV2	TRBJ1-1	TGTGCCAGCAGTGAGACAGGGGAAGACACTGAAGCTTTCTTT	CASSETGEDTEAFF
once	TRBD2	TRBV2	TRBJ2-5	TGTGCCAGCAGTGAAGGGGCGGGGGGGGTCCGGGAGACCCAGTACTTC	CASSEGAGGVRETQYF
NA	NA	TRBV7-8	TRBJ1-2	TGTGCCAGCAGCTTAGAACAGGGCGCTAACTATGGCTACACCTTC	CASSLEQGANYGYTF
NA	TRBD2	TRBV7-9	TRBJ2-7	TGTGCCAGCAGCCCTTGGGACTACCGTGCGAACGAGCAGTACTTC	CASSPWDYRANEQYF
NA	TRBD1	TRBV7-9	TRBJ1-1	TGTGCCAGCAGCTTAGCGGGACAGGGGGCGCCGGCTTTCTTT	CASSLAGQGAPAFF
NA	TRBD1	TRBV30	TRBJ1-5	TGTGCCTGGTCCCAGACAGGGAAACAGCCCCAGCATTTT	CAWSQTGKQPQHF
NA	TRBD2	TRBV6-4	TRBJ2-1	TGTGCCAGCAGTGACTCTAGCGGGGGGGACTACAATGAGCAGTTCTTC	CASSDSSGGDYNEQFF
NA	TRBD1	TRBV5-1	TRBJ1-2	TGCGCCAGCAGTTATACGGGACAGGGAAACGGCTACACCTTC	CASSYTGQGNGYTF
NA	TRBD1	TRBV5-1	TRBJ2-7	TGCGCCAGCAGCCCGGATGGGGATACAGGGGTCCCCTACGAGCAGTACTTC	CASSPDGDTGVPYEQYF
NA	TRBD1	TRBV4-3	TRBJ1-6	TGCGCCAGCAGCCAAGAAAGTCGAGCAGGGGGCATCTATTCACCCCTCCACTTT	CASSQESRAGGIYSPLHF